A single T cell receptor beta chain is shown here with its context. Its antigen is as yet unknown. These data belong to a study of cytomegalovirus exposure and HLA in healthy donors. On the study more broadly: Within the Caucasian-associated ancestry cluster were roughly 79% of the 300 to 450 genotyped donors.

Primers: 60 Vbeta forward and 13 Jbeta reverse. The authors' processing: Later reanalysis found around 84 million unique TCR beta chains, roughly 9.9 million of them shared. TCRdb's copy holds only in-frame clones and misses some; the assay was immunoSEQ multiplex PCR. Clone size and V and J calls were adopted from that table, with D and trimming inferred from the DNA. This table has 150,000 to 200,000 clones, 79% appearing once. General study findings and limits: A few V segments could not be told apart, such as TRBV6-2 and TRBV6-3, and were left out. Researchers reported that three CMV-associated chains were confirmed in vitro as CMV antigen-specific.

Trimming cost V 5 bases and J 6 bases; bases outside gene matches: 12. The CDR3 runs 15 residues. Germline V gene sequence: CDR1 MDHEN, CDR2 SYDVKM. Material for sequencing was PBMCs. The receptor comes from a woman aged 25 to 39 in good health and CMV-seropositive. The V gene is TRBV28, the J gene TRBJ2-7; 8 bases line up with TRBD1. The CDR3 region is CASSPTGTGRGEQYF. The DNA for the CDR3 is TGTGCCAGCAGTCCGACCGGGACAGGTCGAGGCGAGCAGTACTTC. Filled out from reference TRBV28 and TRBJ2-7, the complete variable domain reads DVKVTQSSRYLVKRTGEKVFLECVQDMDHENMFWYRQDPGLGLRLIYFSYDVKMKEKGDIPEGYSVSREKKERFSLILESASTNQTSMYLCASSPTGTGRGEQYFGPGTRLTVT.